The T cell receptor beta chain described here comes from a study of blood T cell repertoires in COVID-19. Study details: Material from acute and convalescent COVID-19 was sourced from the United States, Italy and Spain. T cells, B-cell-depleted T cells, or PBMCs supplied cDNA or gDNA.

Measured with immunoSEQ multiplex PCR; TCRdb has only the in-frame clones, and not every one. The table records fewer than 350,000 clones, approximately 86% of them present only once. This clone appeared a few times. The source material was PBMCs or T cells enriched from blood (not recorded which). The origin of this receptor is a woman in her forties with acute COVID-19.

CDR3 protein: CASHAGVLGGNQPQHF. In nucleotides, the CDR3 is TGTGCCAGCCACGCGGGAGTGTTGGGGGGGAATCAGCCCCAGCATTTT. J is TRBJ1-5 and V is TRBV2; TRBD1 might be the D (5 bases). Per germline, CDR1 SNHLY and CDR2 FYNNEI. The CDR3 extends over 16 amino acids. The V and J ends lost 8 bases and 4 bases respectively, with 21 bases between them.